The TCR beta chain described here comes from a study of Ad26.COV2.S vaccination and SARS-CoV-2 variants. General study points: Reportedly, after vaccination the spike-specific CD8+ and CD4+ T cell responses displayed substantial breadth. Vaccine recipients posted higher spike-specific TCR breadth than their placebo counterparts. Vaccinees and placebo recipients showed similar non-spike TCR breadth. Analytic work on TCR breadth and depth might have understated the full extent of total T cell responses.

As concerns this clone: Antigen: not known.

V was trimmed by 2 bases and J by 4 bases, leaving 10 bases between them. Germline loops: CDR1 SGHTA, CDR2 FQGNSA. CDR3 length: 14 residues. The table came from immunoSEQ multiplex PCR; TCRdb's copy has only in-frame clones and leaves some out. The sample holds 180,000 or so clones, around 88% seen once. V gene TRBV7-2 combines with J gene TRBJ2-3; D unresolved. The clonotype comes from a human donor who had recovered from COVID-19. The material was peripheral blood, obtained after recovery from COVID-19. For the CDR3, the DNA is TGTGCCAGCAGCTTACCCCCCGTGCCAGATACGCAGTATTTT. Amino acids: CASSLPPVPDTQYF.